The 31 T cell receptor beta chains given below trace back to one sample, sequenced in a study of cytomegalovirus exposure and HLA in healthy donors listed by TCRdb under 2017. The library was obtained by the immunoSEQ multiplex PCR assay. The multiplex PCR relied on a mix of 60 forward primers for TCR Vbeta segments and 13 reverse primers for TCR Jbeta segments. The source is immuneACCESS, and TCRdb retained only in-frame sequences with V and J called. Part of the clones is not carried over; for the studies checked, unresolved V genes explain less than half of this, and the remainder is unexplained. The sample profile shows 130,000 to 150,000 clones; roughly four fifths of them were found once. The ten largest clones represent around 3.9% of the sample. The material sequenced was PBMCs. All receptors come from a man aged 40-50 years in good health and CMV-seropositive.

This sequence joins TRBV25-1 and TRBJ2-7, with a weak D call TRBD2 (5 bases). CDR1 is MGHDK, CDR2 SYGVNS, per germline. V was clipped by 4 bases and J by 6 bases, with 16 bases between them. The CDR3 totals 14 residues. As DNA, the CDR3 is TGTGCCAGCAGTGGGGCCGGGAAGGTGGTCGAGCAGTACTTC. Its protein is CASSGAGKVVEQYF.

This clone was counted only a few times. The chain recombines TRBV2 with TRBJ1-1; 8 positions agree with TRBD1. The CDR3 spans 10 residues. In germline, CDR1 is SNHLY, CDR2 FYNNEI. Trimming took 8 bases from V and 10 from J; bases not matched to a gene: 3. The CDR3 here is CASRDRRAFF. In nucleotides, the CDR3 is TGTGCCAGCCGGGACAGGCGAGCTTTCTTT.

The chain uses TRBV7-2 and TRBJ2-6, with unresolved D. This CDR3 has 15 residues. Trimming removed 5 bases from V and 3 bases from J, with 11 bases in between. Germline assignment: CDR1 SGHTA and CDR2 FQGNSA. The CDR3 loop is CASSPRTVGANVLTF. In DNA form, the CDR3 reads TGTGCCAGCAGCCCTCGAACAGTTGGGGCCAACGTCCTGACTTTC.

This chain links TRBV7-3 with TRBJ2-2; 10 bases match TRBD2. Trimming took 5 bases from V and 8 from J; bases not matched to a gene: 11. The CDR3 is 16 amino acids. CDR1 and CDR2 from the germline V gene are SGHTA and FQGTGA. Written as DNA, the CDR3 is TGTGCCAGCAGCCCAGCGGGGGGGCCATTACTGGGGGAGCTGTTTTTT. Residues: CASSPAGGPLLGELFF.

This chain links TRBV6-5 with TRBJ1-1; D not resolved. This CDR3 has 15 residues. Germline-derived CDR1 and CDR2 are MNHEY and SVGAGI. With 0 bases removed from V and 5 bases from J, the gap between germline ends came to 13 bases. The CDR3 DNA sequence: TGTGCCAGCAGTTACTCGAGGGCCCTTGGGACTGAAGCTTTCTTT. This codes for CASSYSRALGTEAFF.

V and J are TRBV11-2 and TRBJ2-7; weak D call: TRBD1 (5 bases). V was trimmed by 1 base and J by 2 bases, leaving 15 bases between them. The CDR3 is made up of 16 amino acids. The germline V gene encodes CDR1 SGHAT and CDR2 FQNNGV. CDR3 nucleotides: TGTGCCAGCAGCTTAGGAGACAGCTTCTTTCCCTACGAGCAGTACTTC. Its protein product is CASSLGDSFFPYEQYF.

The chain joins TRBV10-1 to TRBJ1-1; TRBD1 might be the D (5 bases). This CDR3 spans 11 amino acids. Germline assignment: CDR1 WNHNN and CDR2 SYGVQD (reference sequence). V lost 5 bases, J lost 12 bases, and 13 bases lay in between. This chain's CDR3 is CASSLPGLTFF. The CDR3 DNA follows: TGCGCCAGCAGTCTCCCGGGACTAACTTTCTTT.

The chain recombines TRBV7-3 with TRBJ2-2, with a weak D call TRBD1 (5 bases). Germline values: CDR1 SGHTA, CDR2 FQGTGA. This CDR3 has 14 residues. V lost 5 bases and J lost 6, with 13 bases in between. Here the CDR3 reads CASSQQQGSGELFF. The CDR3 region has the DNA TGTGCCAGCAGCCAACAGCAGGGATCCGGGGAGCTGTTTTTT.

This CDR3 reads CASSFPRGELFF. Written as DNA, the CDR3 is TGTGCCAGCAGCTTTCCCAGAGGGGAGCTGTTTTTT. The rearrangement links TRBV5-6 to TRBJ2-2; no clear D. With 2 bases removed from V and 8 bases from J, the gap between germline ends came to 7 bases. The V gene's germline CDR1 is SGHDT and CDR2 YYEEEE. The CDR3 covers 12 residues.

The chain carries TRBV11-2 and TRBJ1-2, with D possibly being TRBD1 (5 bases). The V gene's germline CDR1 is SGHAT and CDR2 FQNNGV. The CDR3 extends over 13 amino acids. Deletions cut 1 base from V and 7 bases from J, with 10 bases between. Written as DNA, the CDR3 is TGTGCCAGCAGCTTAGGACAGAGGTCTGGCTACACCTTC. Translating it yields CASSLGQRSGYTF.

The V and J genes are TRBV6-4 and TRBJ2-1, with 14 bases lining up with TRBD2. The CDR3 totals 19 residues. CDR1 MRHNA and CDR2 SNTAGT come from the germline V gene. V lost 6 bases and J lost 7; bases outside the gene matches: 17. CDR3 nucleotide sequence: TGTGCCAGCAGGTCTGGCCAAACCGGGACTAGCGGGAGATGGAATGAGCAGTTCTTC. Its protein product is CASRSGQTGTSGRWNEQFF.

The V gene is TRBV30, the J gene TRBJ2-3, with 7 bases aligning to TRBD1. J was trimmed by 4 bases and V by 3 bases; bases with no gene match: 13. There are 16 residues in the CDR3. Germline V gene data show CDR1 as GTSNPN and CDR2 as SVGIG (reference sequence). The CDR3: CAWRNRGKVGADTQYF. Written as DNA, the CDR3 is TGTGCCTGGAGAAACAGGGGTAAGGTTGGCGCAGATACGCAGTATTTT. Full variable domain (missing parts from reference TRBV30 and TRBJ2-3): SQTIHQWPATLVQPVGSPLSLECTVEGTSNPNLYWYRQAAGRGLQLLFYSVGIGQISSEVPQNLSASRPQDRQFILSSKKLLLSDSGFYLCAWRNRGKVGADTQYFGPGTRLTVL.

V gene TRBV29-1 combines with J gene TRBJ2-3; 10 nucleotides match TRBD2. The V gene end was trimmed by 7 bases and the J gene end by 0 bases; junction bases not matched to a gene: 7. CDR3 length equals 15 residues. CDR1 and CDR2 (germline): SQVTM, ANQGSEA. The CDR3 bases are TGCAGCGCCACTAGCGGGACCTCTAGCACAGATACGCAGTATTTT. Its protein is CSATSGTSSTDTQYF.

This chain joins TRBV9 and TRBJ2-5, with D possibly being TRBD1 (6 bases). The tail of the sequence fits TRBJ2-7 better, so the J call may be wrong. The CDR3 spans 15 residues. Germline V gene data show CDR1 as SGDLS and CDR2 as YYNGEE. DNA for the CDR3: TGTGCCAGCAGCCCCACCGCCCACAGGGCGGACGAGCAGTACTTC. The encoded protein is CASSPTAHRADEQYF.

This rearrangement joins TRBV5-1 to TRBJ2-1; 8 bases are shared with TRBD2. The V segment lost 4 bases and the J segment 4 bases; nucleotides outside the gene matches: 7. The CDR3 has 15 residues. Germline V gene data show CDR1 as SGHRS and CDR2 as YFSETQ. The CDR3 DNA reads as TGCGCCAGCAGCGGAAAGCGGGAGACGTACAATGAGCAGTTCTTC. Translated, it gives CASSGKRETYNEQFF.

This chain joins TRBV6-6 and TRBJ2-7; 7 bases map to TRBD1. The trim removed 3 bases at V and 5 bases at J, leaving 10 bases unmatched. The germline V gene encodes CDR1 MNHNY and CDR2 SVGAGI (reference sequence). The CDR3 sequence is 15 residues long. Here the CDR3 DNA reads TGTGCCAGCAGTTATCCACAGGGGATGGTCCACGAGCAGTACTTC. This translates into CASSYPQGMVHEQYF.

This clone was seen more than once but under ten times. This rearrangement joins TRBV9 to TRBJ2-5, with 9 bases lining up with TRBD2. The J call may be wrong; the DNA end is better matched by TRBJ2-7. Germline CDR1 and CDR2: SGDLS and YYNGEE. CDR3 size: 16 residues. The DNA for the CDR3 is TGTGCCAGCAGCGAGCGGGGGACTAGCTTTCCCTACGAGCAGTACTTC. Encoded protein: CASSERGTSFPYEQYF.

The gene calls are TRBV6-4 and TRBJ2-1; TRBD1 matches 9 bases. Trimming took 6 bases from V and 3 from J; bases not matched to a gene: 6. CDR3 length: 15 amino acids. From germline, CDR1 is MRHNA and CDR2 SNTAGT. In DNA, the CDR3 is TGTGCCAGCAGGGCCACAGGGGGCGTCTACAATGAGCAGTTCTTC. Its protein is CASRATGGVYNEQFF.

The chain has TRBV7-3 and TRBJ2-3; 9 bases line up with TRBD1. Germline V gene data show CDR1 as SGHTA and CDR2 as FQGTGA. The trim removed 3 bases at V and 3 bases at J, leaving 7 bases unmatched. The CDR3 is made up of 16 amino acids. The DNA of the CDR3 is TGTGCCAGCAGCTTTGGACAGGGGAAAGGGACAGATACGCAGTATTTT. This gives the protein CASSFGQGKGTDTQYF.

The rearrangement uses TRBV11-2 and TRBJ1-1; D is possibly TRBD1 (5 bases). The CDR3 extends over 12 amino acids. V was shortened by 1 base and J by 11 bases, with 11 bases between the two germline ends. CDR1 is SGHAT, CDR2 FQNNGV, per germline. Here the CDR3 reads CASSLGGGEAFF. The CDR3 DNA is TGTGCCAGCAGCTTAGGGGGGGGAGAGGCTTTCTTT.

The chain combines TRBV7-2 with TRBJ1-3; D is perhaps TRBD1 (6 bases). This CDR3 has 14 residues. V lost 1 base and J lost 10, with 14 bases in between. Germline values: CDR1 SGHTA, CDR2 FQGNSA. This chain's CDR3 is CASSLGQVSGTIYF. Here the CDR3 DNA reads TGTGCCAGCAGCTTAGGACAGGTCTCTGGGACCATATATTTT.

The chain employs TRBV30 and TRBJ2-1; the D gene is possibly TRBD1 (5 bases). The V gene lost 4 bases and the J gene lost 2 bases, with 9 bases spanning the gap. The CDR3 consists of 13 residues. Germline CDR1 is GTSNPN and CDR2 is SVGIG (reference sequence). The chain's CDR3 is CAWNEGAYNEQFF. DNA for the CDR3: TGTGCCTGGAATGAAGGGGCCTACAATGAGCAGTTCTTC. The whole variable domain, filled in from reference TRBV30 and TRBJ2-1, reads SQTIHQWPATLVQPVGSPLSLECTVEGTSNPNLYWYRQAAGRGLQLLFYSVGIGQISSEVPQNLSASRPQDRQFILSSKKLLLSDSGFYLCAWNEGAYNEQFFGPGTRLTVL.

The J gene is TRBJ1-3, the V gene TRBV12-5, with unresolved D. The V end was cut by 6 bases, the J end by 0 bases, with 12 bases between. Germline-derived CDR1 and CDR2 are LGHNT and FRNRAP. This CDR3 contains 15 residues. This chain's CDR3 is CASGIWRPSGNTIYF. The DNA for the CDR3 is TGTGCTAGTGGAATCTGGAGGCCCTCTGGAAACACCATATATTTT.

The chain employs TRBV7-3 and TRBJ1-1; 8 bases are shared with TRBD1. The CDR3 has 14 amino acids. Germline loops: CDR1 SGHTA, CDR2 FQGTGA. The J segment lost 3 bases and the V segment lost 7 bases, leaving 7 bases of the junction unmatched. The CDR3 DNA is TGTGCCAGCACCGTCGGACAGGGAGACACTGAAGCTTTCTTT. Its translation: CASTVGQGDTEAFF. Variable domain in full (rest from reference TRBV7-3 and TRBJ1-1): GAGVSQTPSNKVTEKGKYVELRCDPISGHTALYWYRQSLGQGPEFLIYFQGTGAADDSGLPNDRFFAVRPEGSVSTLKIQRTERGDSAVYLCASTVGQGDTEAFFGQGTRLTVV.

In this sample, this clone turned up once. V is TRBV7-9 and J is TRBJ2-1; weak D call: TRBD2 (6 bases). Germline V gene lookup returns CDR1 SEHNR and CDR2 FQNEAQ (reference sequence). Trimming removed 2 bases from V and 10 bases from J, with 12 bases in between. CDR3 size: 13 residues. The chain's CDR3 is CASSLPLAREQFF. The CDR3 DNA sequence: TGTGCCAGCAGCTTACCCCTAGCGAGGGAGCAGTTCTTC.

The chain joins TRBV9 to TRBJ1-1; D possibly corresponds to TRBD1 (6 bases). In germline, CDR1 is SGDLS, CDR2 YYNGEE. Trimming pared 3 bases from V and 1 base from J, leaving 13 bases between. The CDR3 is made up of 15 amino acids. In DNA form, the CDR3 reads TGTGCCAGCAGCGGGCTACAGGGACCGAACACTGAAGCTTTCTTT. It specifies CASSGLQGPNTEAFF.

This rearrangement joins TRBV6-6 to TRBJ2-3, with 10 bases matching TRBD2. The V and J ends lost 7 bases and 2 bases, in that order; junction bases with no gene match: 9. Germline CDR1 MNHNY, CDR2 SVGAGI (reference sequence). CDR3 length: 16 amino acids. CDR3 region: CASTNLLAGITDTQYF. In DNA form, the CDR3 reads TGTGCCAGCACCAACCTACTAGCGGGGATCACAGATACGCAGTATTTT.

V and J are TRBV29-1 and TRBJ2-3; 8 nucleotides align to TRBD2. The CDR3 is 15 amino acids. After removal of 1 base from V and 5 bases from J, the junction contained 8 bases not matched to a gene. The germline CDR1 and CDR2 sequences are SQVTM and ANQGSEA. For the CDR3, the DNA is TGCAGCGTTGAAGGGGCGGGAGGAGCGGTAGATACGCAGTATTTT. It specifies CSVEGAGGAVDTQYF.

The chain links TRBV5-4 to TRBJ2-7, with 9 bases aligning to TRBD2. The germline gives CDR1 SGHNT, CDR2 YYREEE (reference sequence). The J segment lost 4 bases and the V segment lost 5 bases, leaving 10 bases of the junction unmatched. The CDR3 consists of 15 residues. Here the CDR3 reads CASSPGGSGGYEQYF. CDR3 nucleotides: TGTGCCAGCAGTCCCGGGGGTAGCGGGGGTTACGAGCAGTACTTC.

J is TRBJ2-7 and V is TRBV30; 11 positions agree with TRBD1. V shed 0 bases and J 3 bases; nucleotides not matched to a gene: 4. Looked up from germline, CDR1 is GTSNPN and CDR2 is SVGIG (reference sequence). The CDR3 is 15 amino acids. CDR3 DNA sequence: TGTGCCTGGAGTGTCGGGACAGGGGGGTTCTACGAGCAGTACTTC. Residues: CAWSVGTGGFYEQYF.

The chain has TRBV19 and TRBJ1-1; maybe TRBD1 (5 bases). Per germline, CDR1 LNHDA and CDR2 SQIVND (reference sequence). V was pared by 7 bases and J by 11 bases, with 14 bases between. The CDR3 contains 11 residues. The CDR3 reads CASTGRGGAFF. CDR3 nucleotides: TGTGCCAGTACCGGGAGGGGTGGGGCTTTCTTT.